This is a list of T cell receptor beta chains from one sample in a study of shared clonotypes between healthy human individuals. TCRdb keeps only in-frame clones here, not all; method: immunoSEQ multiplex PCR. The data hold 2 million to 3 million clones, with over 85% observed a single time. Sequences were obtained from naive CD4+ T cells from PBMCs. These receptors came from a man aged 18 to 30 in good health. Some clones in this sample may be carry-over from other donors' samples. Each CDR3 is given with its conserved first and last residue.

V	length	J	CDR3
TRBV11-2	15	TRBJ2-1	CASSLSPGVYNEQFF
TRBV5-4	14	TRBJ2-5	CASSSGRGGETQYF
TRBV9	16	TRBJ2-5	CASSVGGIPFQETQYF
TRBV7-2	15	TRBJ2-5	CASSLGLAGQETQYF
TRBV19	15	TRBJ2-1	CASSRGLAEYNEQFF
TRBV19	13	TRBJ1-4	CASSSSHGEKLFF
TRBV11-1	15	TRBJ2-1	CASSLTRSSYNEQFF
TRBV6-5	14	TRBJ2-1	CASRTSGSIYGQFF
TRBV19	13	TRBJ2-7	CASSSRGKREQYF
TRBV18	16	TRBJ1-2	CASSPQVGQHLYGYTF